The source of this T cell receptor beta chain is a study of blood T cell repertoires in COVID-19 (dated by TCRdb to 2018 to 2020). Regarding the complete study: The collaborator samples originated in the United States, Italy and Spain and spanned the acute and convalescent phases of COVID-19. The material from the prospective study consisted of cDNA or gDNA derived from T cells, B-cell-depleted T cells, or PBMCs. Deeply sampled blood TCRbeta repertoires from subjects exposed to, actively infected with, or recovered from COVID-19 were included in the dataset. A freely available public database, intended as a resource for researchers studying the immune response to SARS-CoV-2, is where the repertoires were released. Samples came from the ongoing ImmuneRACE study (first 160 participants) plus 1,254 subjects from 6 global collaborators. Nearly every sample came with metadata listing a de-identified subject ID, COVID-19 status, age in years and sex. Where HLA class I and class II types were available, the types were taken from metadata supplied by the sample provider, not from assay-based typing. Summary of the overall study and its limitations: The amount of clinical and demographic metadata varied by source and participant and was provided uncurated.

The V and J ends are trimmed by 8 bases and 8 bases, leaving 9 bases between them. Including the terminal cysteine and phenylalanine, the CDR3 comprises 11 residues. Only the CDR3 part of the read is kept: 33 bases, read in frame from the first base. CDR1 and CDR2, per the germline V gene, are SNHLY and FYNNEI. As regards this clone: There is no known antigen for this receptor. Base qualities are not at hand, and no much larger clone is one base apart.

At one collaborating source in Seattle, patients were enrolled during active infection and were followed longitudinally through the course of disease. The collaborating institutions used their own protocols to collect whole blood in K2EDTA tubes. For TCRbeta analysis, collaborators shipped samples as frozen whole blood, isolated PBMCs, or DNA extracted from either of those sample types. TCRbeta CDR3 regions were amplified from genomic DNA using the immunoSEQ Assay, a bias-controlled multiplex PCR. The authors processed their data as follows. Within the assay, amplification of reference gene primers was used to estimate how many nucleated cells each sample contained. To quantify the absolute abundance of each unique TCRbeta CDR3 rearrangement, sequence reads were collapsed and filtered. For each sample, productive Simpson clonality was calculated as the square root of Simpson's diversity index over productive rearrangements. As stored in TCRdb, this immuneACCESS dataset retains in-frame rearrangements with V and J assigned. A fraction of the clones does not appear; measured against another copy, unresolved V genes explain less than half of the discrepancy, and the remainder lacks a known reason. From that table come the V and J calls and clone size; the DNA was used to work out D and trimming. This sample lists around 210,000 clones; 65% to 90% were detected once. The ten largest account for approximately 5% of the sample.

This sequence originates from a man aged 45-65 years with COVID-19, enrolled during active disease. The chain employs TRBV2 and TRBJ1-4; the D gene identity is not certain. The sequenced sample consisted of peripheral blood. The CDR3 in this case is CASGREEKLFF. The bases read TGTGCCAGCGGGAGGGAAGAAAAACTGTTTTTT.